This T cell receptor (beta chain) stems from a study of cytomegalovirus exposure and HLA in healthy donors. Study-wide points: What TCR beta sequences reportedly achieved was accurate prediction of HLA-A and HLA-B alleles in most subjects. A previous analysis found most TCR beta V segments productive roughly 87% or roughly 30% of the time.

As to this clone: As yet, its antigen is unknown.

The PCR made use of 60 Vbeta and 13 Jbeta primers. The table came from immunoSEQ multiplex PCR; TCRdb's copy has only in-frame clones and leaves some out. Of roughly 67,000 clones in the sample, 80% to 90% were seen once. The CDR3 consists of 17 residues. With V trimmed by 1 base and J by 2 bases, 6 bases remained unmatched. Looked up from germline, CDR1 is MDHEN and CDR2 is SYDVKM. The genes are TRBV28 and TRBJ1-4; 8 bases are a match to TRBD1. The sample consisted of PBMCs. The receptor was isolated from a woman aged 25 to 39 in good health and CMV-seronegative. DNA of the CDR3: TGTGCCAGCAGTTTATACCGACAGGGGAGGACTAATGAAAAACTGTTTTTT. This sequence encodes CASSLYRQGRTNEKLFF.